The 27 T cell receptor beta chains below all came from one sample that was sequenced in a study of shared clonotypes between healthy human individuals. Sequencing used immunoSEQ multiplex PCR; TCRdb keeps in-frame clones, though not all of them. The sample holds roughly 2.6 million clones, around 90% seen once. The source material was naive CD4+ T cells sorted from blood. As to subset: CD45RA+ positively selected. Receptors were obtained from a man aged 18 to 30 in good health.

The rearrangement links TRBV19 to TRBJ2-1, with 8 bases fitting TRBD2. Germline CDR1 and CDR2: LNHDA and SQIVND (reference sequence). The CDR3 has 16 residues. V was pared by 4 bases and J by 2 bases, with 7 bases of the junction left unmatched. CDR3 DNA: TGTGCCAGTAGTACAAGTAGCGGGACCGCCTACAATGAGCAGTTCTTC. Translating gives CASSTSSGTAYNEQFF.

This clone came up a few times. The rearrangement joins TRBV5-4 to TRBJ1-6, with 8 bases aligning to TRBD1. With V trimmed by 3 bases and J by 10 bases, 12 bases remained unmatched. In germline, CDR1 is SGHNT, CDR2 YYREEE (reference sequence). The CDR3 contains 16 residues. DNA for the CDR3: TGTGCCAGCAGCTCGCGGACAGGGAAGGGCGACTCACCCCTCCACTTT. It specifies CASSSRTGKGDSPLHF.

The count of this clone is one. V and J are TRBV18 and TRBJ1-5; a possible D gene is TRBD1 (5 bases). Germline lookup yields CDR1 KGHSH and CDR2 LQKENI. The CDR3 loop spans 16 amino acids. V was trimmed by 2 bases and J by 3 bases, leaving 14 bases between them. The CDR3 here is CASSPSGRTVNQPQHF. CDR3 DNA: TGTGCCAGCTCACCATCGGGACGCACAGTCAATCAGCCCCAGCATTTT.

The V gene is TRBV25-1, the J gene TRBJ2-7; perhaps TRBD1 as D (6 bases). The CDR3 is 14 residues long. Between the trimmed V and J ends, which lost 7 bases and 3 bases, there was a span of 16 bases. Germline V CDR1 and CDR2: MGHDK, SYGVNS. CDR3 loop: CASTSSTGNYEQYF. The CDR3 DNA reads TGTGCCAGCACTTCCTCCACAGGGAACTACGAGCAGTACTTC.

The chain uses TRBV5-6 and TRBJ2-7; perhaps TRBD1 as D (5 bases). Trimming took off 4 bases at V and 3 bases at J, with 23 bases between the two ends. Germline V gene lookup returns CDR1 SGHDT and CDR2 YYEEEE. The CDR3 contains 17 residues. CDR3 coding DNA: TGTGCCAGCAGCATCTTTAGTCCAGGGTGGGTAATCTACGAGCAGTACTTC. Its protein is CASSIFSPGWVIYEQYF.

This clone has just one count. The CDR3 region is CASREMKRGTNNEQFF. As DNA, the CDR3 is TGTGCCAGCAGAGAAATGAAGCGGGGGACCAACAATGAGCAGTTCTTC. The chain joins TRBV28 to TRBJ2-1; 8 positions agree with TRBD2. Germline V gives CDR1 MDHEN, CDR2 SYDVKM. The ends lost 6 bases at V and 5 bases at J; junction bases unmatched: 12. CDR3 length: 16 amino acids.

The genes are TRBV28 and TRBJ1-4, with TRBD1 as a possible D gene (5 bases). Germline assignment: CDR1 MDHEN and CDR2 SYDVKM. The V end was cut by 5 bases, the J end by 8 bases, with 18 bases between. This CDR3 has 15 amino acids. The CDR3 DNA is TGTGCCAGCAGTCCATCGGGGGGGGGAAGAGAAAAACTGTTTTTT. As protein: CASSPSGGGREKLFF.

V is TRBV2 and J is TRBJ2-2, with D perhaps TRBD1 (6 bases). V was clipped by 6 bases and J by 6 bases, with 11 bases between them. Germline V gives CDR1 SNHLY, CDR2 FYNNEI. There are 13 residues in the CDR3. In DNA form, the CDR3 reads TGTGCCAGCAGGGAACAGGGATCCGGGGAGCTGTTTTTT. Protein: CASREQGSGELFF.

The V and J genes are TRBV7-2 and TRBJ2-1; tentatively, D is TRBD1 or TRBD2 (5 bases each). CDR3 length: 14 residues. Trimming took 5 bases from V and 2 from J, leaving 10 bases between them. CDR1 and CDR2 (germline): SGHTA, FQGNSA. CDR3 residues: CASSTGPAYNEQFF. The CDR3 DNA sequence: TGTGCCAGCAGCACGGGACCCGCCTACAATGAGCAGTTCTTC.

This clone was found once. This chain uses TRBV5-1 with TRBJ2-3, with 8 bases lining up with TRBD2. Trimming removed 7 bases from V and 5 bases from J; junction bases left unmatched: 18. The CDR3 extends over 17 amino acids. Per the germline V gene, CDR1 is SGHRS and CDR2 is YFSETQ. The CDR3 DNA sequence: TGCGCCAGCGCCACGCCGGGACTAGTTCTAGGTCGAGATACGCAGTATTTT. Its translation is CASATPGLVLGRDTQYF.

This clone occurred once. The gene calls are TRBV5-1 and TRBJ2-7, with D tentatively TRBD1 or TRBD2 (5 bases each). The CDR3 loop spans 13 amino acids. The germline CDR1 and CDR2 sequences are SGHRS and YFSETQ. V was cut by 4 bases and J by 0 bases, with 8 bases left in between. The CDR3 DNA reads TGCGCCAGCAGCAAGGGGACCTCCTACGAGCAGTACTTC. Encoded protein: CASSKGTSYEQYF.

CDR3 region: CASSWVTSGGLATDTQYF. CDR3 coding DNA: TGTGCCAGCAGTTGGGTGACTAGCGGGGGGCTGGCAACAGATACGCAGTATTTT. V gene TRBV27 combines with J gene TRBJ2-3, with 13 bases lining up with TRBD2. Germline V gene data show CDR1 as MNHEY and CDR2 as SMNVEV (reference sequence). Trimming took 4 bases from V and 3 from J; bases not matched to a gene: 10. CDR3 length: 18 residues.

V gene TRBV9 combines with J gene TRBJ1-5; a weak D match, TRBD1 (6 bases). CDR3 length equals 18 residues. With 3 bases removed from V and 6 bases from J, the gap between germline ends came to 25 bases. CDR1 SGDLS and CDR2 YYNGEE come from the germline V gene. The CDR3: CASSAPESTRAGAQPQHF. The CDR3 DNA follows: TGTGCCAGCAGCGCACCAGAATCGACAAGGGCAGGGGCTCAGCCCCAGCATTTT.

This clone was picked up a small number of times. The chain links TRBV29-1 to TRBJ1-1, with no clear D. The CDR3 totals 12 residues. V was clipped by 4 bases and J by 0 bases, with 6 bases between them. The germline V gene has CDR1 SQVTM and CDR2 ANQGSEA. The CDR3 is CSVVEVNTEAFF. CDR3 in DNA: TGCAGCGTTGTGGAAGTGAACACTGAAGCTTTCTTT. Filled out from reference TRBV29-1 and TRBJ1-1, the complete variable domain reads SAVISQKPSRDICQRGTSLTIQCQVDSQVTMMFWYRQQPGQSLTLIATANQGSEATYESGFVIDKFPISRPNLTFSTLTVSNMSPEDSSIYLCSVVEVNTEAFFGQGTRLTVV.

This clone was detected once. V and J are TRBV7-6 and TRBJ1-6; no clear D gene. The CDR3 covers 14 residues. The V end was cut by 8 bases, the J end by 8 bases, with 16 bases between. Germline loops: CDR1 SGHVS, CDR2 FNYEAQ. The CDR3 coding sequence is TGTGCCAGCTCCCCTGGGTTTCGGGATTCACCCCTCCACTTT. Amino acid sequence: CASSPGFRDSPLHF. The variable domain in full, with the rest retrieved from reference TRBV7-6 and TRBJ1-6, is GAGVSQSPRYKVTKRGQDVALRCDPISGHVSLYWYRQALGQGPEFLTYFNYEAQQDKSGLPNDRFSAERPEGSISTLTIQRTEQRDSAMYRCASSPGFRDSPLHFGNGTRLTVT.

This clone is a singleton in its sample. The rearrangement uses TRBV5-1 and TRBJ1-1, with D uncertain. V shed 0 bases and J shed 3 bases, with 12 bases lying between them. CDR1 is SGHRS, CDR2 YFSETQ, per germline. The CDR3 is made up of 15 amino acids. As DNA, the CDR3 is TGCGCCAGCAGCTTGGTCGGATCCGTAGACACTGAAGCTTTCTTT. Translation: CASSLVGSVDTEAFF. Using reference TRBV5-1 and TRBJ1-1 for the parts outside the CDR3, the full variable domain is KAGVTQTPRYLIKTRGQQVTLSCSPISGHRSVSWYQQTPGQGLQFLFEYFSETQRNKGNFPGRFSGRQFSNSRSEMNVSTLELGDSALYLCASSLVGSVDTEAFFGQGTRLTVV.

J is TRBJ1-1 and V is TRBV14; D ambiguous. The CDR3 is made up of 14 amino acids. Germline CDR1 and CDR2: SGHDN and FVKESK. Trimming stripped 4 bases from V and 4 bases from J, with 13 bases between. CDR3 amino acids: CASSLLTGGTEAFF. The CDR3 nucleotides are TGTGCCAGCAGCCTTTTGACGGGCGGCACTGAAGCTTTCTTT.

V is TRBV30 and J is TRBJ2-1; TRBD1 matches at 7 bases. CDR1 is GTSNPN and CDR2 is SVGIG in the germline V gene (reference sequence). The CDR3 is 11 residues long. V was clipped by 1 base and J by 14 bases; unmatched bases: 5. This chain's CDR3 is CAWSGGQIEFF. DNA for the CDR3: TGTGCCTGGAGTGGGGGACAGATCGAGTTCTTC.

This chain joins TRBV6-1 and TRBJ1-2; tentatively, D is TRBD1 (5 bases). The CDR3 is 14 residues long. Trimming shortened V by 7 bases and J by 7 bases, and 19 bases separated the two germline ends. CDR1 and CDR2 (germline): MNHNS, SASEGT. CDR3 DNA sequence: TGTGCCAGCATCCCCCCAGGGACGTGGAGTGGCTACACCTTC. Its protein product is CASIPPGTWSGYTF.

The chain is built from TRBV29-1 and TRBJ1-1; 11 nucleotides align to TRBD1. Germline V gives CDR1 SQVTM, CDR2 ANQGSEA. V trimming: 2 bases; J trimming: 3 bases; junction bases outside the gene matches: 14. This CDR3 comprises 18 residues. CDR3 sequence (DNA): TGCAGCGTTGAACTCCGGAAAGGGACAGGGGGAAGGGACACTGAAGCTTTCTTT. It translates to CSVELRKGTGGRDTEAFF.

This clone has more than one count but fewer than ten. Other DNA sequences of this sample code for an identical CDR3. The V gene is TRBV27, the J gene TRBJ2-7, with a tentative D call TRBD2 (6 bases). The V gene's germline CDR1 is MNHEY and CDR2 SMNVEV (reference sequence). The CDR3 is 13 residues long. Trimming took 6 bases from V and 2 from J, leaving 11 bases between them. As DNA, the CDR3 is TGTGCCAGCAGGCGGGATGGGCCCTACGAGCAGTACTTC. This sequence encodes CASRRDGPYEQYF.

In this sample, this clone turned up a few times. J is TRBJ2-7 and V is TRBV7-9; D perhaps matches TRBD2 (7 bases). Per germline, CDR1 SEHNR and CDR2 FQNEAQ (reference sequence). Trimming took 2 bases from V and 2 from J, leaving 16 bases between them. The CDR3 runs 16 residues. CDR3 region: CASSLLGGDAPYEQYF. The CDR3 DNA follows: TGTGCCAGCAGCTTATTAGGGGGGGACGCACCCTACGAGCAGTACTTC. Looking up the rest from reference TRBV7-9 and TRBJ2-7 gives the full variable domain: DTGVSQNPRHKITKRGQNVTFRCDPISEHNRLYWYRQTLGQGPEFLTYFQNEAQLEKSRLLSDRFSAERPKGSFSTLEIQRTEQGDSAMYLCASSLLGGDAPYEQYFGPGTRLTVT.

Notes on this clone: Other DNA sequences of this sample code for an identical CDR3. J is TRBJ1-5 and V is TRBV30, with 10 bases that match TRBD1. This CDR3 contains 16 residues. Germline V gives CDR1 GTSNPN, CDR2 SVGIG (reference sequence). The junction had 3 bases not matched to a gene; V was cut back by 0 bases and J by 1 base. CDR3 in amino acids: CAWSVRGQGSNQPQHF. The CDR3 coding sequence is TGTGCCTGGAGTGTACGGGGACAGGGGAGCAATCAGCCCCAGCATTTT.

This rearrangement joins TRBV10-1 to TRBJ2-3, with D tentatively TRBD1 (6 bases). The CDR3 has 14 amino acids. V dropped 7 bases and J dropped 3 bases, with 14 bases sitting between them. CDR1 is WNHNN, CDR2 SYGVQD, per germline (reference sequence). CDR3 amino acids: CASTTGAPTDTQYF. The CDR3 nucleotides read TGCGCCAGCACGACAGGTGCCCCTACAGATACGCAGTATTTT.

CDR3 DNA sequence: TGCAGCGTTGTTTCGTCGCGGGGTAGCACAGATACGCAGTATTTT. This encodes CSVVSSRGSTDTQYF. The V and J genes are TRBV29-1 and TRBJ2-3, with D possibly TRBD2 on 6 matching bases. The CDR3 length is 15 residues. From germline, CDR1 is SQVTM and CDR2 ANQGSEA. V was clipped by 4 bases and J by 0 bases, with 14 bases between them.

The chain combines TRBV15 with TRBJ2-3, with D perhaps matching TRBD1 (6 bases). CDR3 size: 14 residues. Trimming pared 4 bases from V and 2 bases from J, leaving 10 bases between. Germline CDR1 is LNHNV and CDR2 is YYDKDF (reference sequence). DNA for the CDR3: TGTGCCACCAGCACGGGACACCTCACAGATACGCAGTATTTT. Translation gives CATSTGHLTDTQYF.

The J gene is TRBJ1-6, the V gene TRBV4-3, with TRBD1 as a possible D gene (5 bases). The V and J ends lost 0 bases and 6 bases respectively, with 9 bases between them. From germline, CDR1 is LGHNA and CDR2 YSLEER. This CDR3 is built from 15 residues. The CDR3 here is CASSQEYRSNSPLHF. In DNA, the CDR3 is TGCGCCAGCAGCCAAGAGTACAGGAGTAATTCACCCCTCCACTTT.